This paragraph covers one T cell receptor (beta chain) sequence. Antigen unknown. These data are taken from a study of shared clonotypes between healthy human individuals. V shed 1 base and J 4 bases; nucleotides not matched to a gene: 3. This CDR3 is built from 15 residues. In germline, CDR1 is LGHNA, CDR2 YNFKEQ. Deep level was the assay's run setting. Here immunoSEQ multiplex PCR was the method, and the copy in TCRdb shows in-frame clones only, minus some. The data show about 1 million clones, under 80% seen once. Study-wide results and caveats: Clonotypes shared by all four donors outscored non-shared clonotypes in generation probability.

Source material: memory CD4+ T cells sorted from blood. Described subset: CD45RA-negative fraction. This sequence originates from a man between 18 and 35 years old in good health. The gene calls are TRBV4-2 and TRBJ2-5; 10 nucleotides agree with TRBD2. CDR3: CASSQGVAGGETQYF. The CDR3 DNA reads as TGTGCCAGCAGCCAAGGAGTAGCGGGGGGAGAGACCCAGTACTTC.